This T cell receptor (beta chain) stems from a study of cytomegalovirus exposure and HLA in healthy donors. Study-wide findings and caveats: In an earlier analysis, productive rearrangement rates for most beta V segments clustered near 90% or 30%. While the bulk of TCR sequences proved rare, some public TCRs turned up in many donors. According to a later analysis, most TCR beta chains associated with CMV appeared HLA-restricted.

The CDR3 length is 14 residues. V was shortened by 1 base and J by 4 bases, with 11 bases between the two germline ends. Germline V gene lookup returns CDR1 SGHNT and CDR2 YYREEE (reference sequence). PCR involved 60 Vbeta and 13 Jbeta primers. Sequenced by immunoSEQ multiplex PCR; TCRdb stores in-frame clones only, minus some. The profile shows some 190,000 clones, around 80% of them singletons. Concerning this clone itself: What it recognizes is unknown.

This sequence originates from a man between 18 and 29 years old in good health and CMV-seronegative. The chain combines TRBV5-4 with TRBJ1-1; possible D gene TRBD1, 6 bases. What was sequenced was PBMCs. The chain's CDR3 is CASSLRGGGTEAFF. CDR3 DNA: TGTGCCAGCAGCTTGCGGGGGGGCGGCACTGAAGCTTTCTTT.